The clone carrying this T cell receptor beta chain was observed a single time. Its antigen is unidentified. The sample belongs to a study of vaccination and CD4 T cells after COVID-19. Treatment reported: roughly ten-day PBMC culture with coronavirus spike peptide pools or control peptides (ViraFEST assay). Days 3 and 7 saw half the medium replaced with fresh IL-2 medium. Whole-study findings and limits: The median proportion of reactive clones detected only post-vaccination in convalescent patients was approximately 87%. SARS-CoV-2-reactive clonotypes showed a nonsignificant median rise from about 22 to 38.

The Oncomine TCR Beta short-read assay was applied to DNA of cultured CD4+ T cells. Cultures of CD4+ T cells served as the source for extracting genomic DNA. MiXCR, applied by TCRdb to the PCR reads, yields one record per CDR3 protein. The sample lists over 3,500 distinct CDR3 sequences, around 21% occurring once. V dropped 7 bases and J dropped 8; count of bases not matched to a gene: 9. This CDR3 is 14 amino acids long. Germline-derived CDR1 and CDR2 are SNHLY and FYNNEI. The source material was CD4+ T cells from blood, cultured in vitro. The clonotype originates from a human donor who had recovered from COVID-19. The chain combines TRBV2 with TRBJ2-4; 9 bases map to TRBD1. The CDR3, as DNA: TGTGCCAGCATCTCCCCGGGACAGGGCGACATTCAGTACTTC. Translation: CASISPGQGDIQYF.